The entry that follows covers one T cell receptor gamma chain sequence. TCRdb repeated clone calling on the reads with CATT. The sample carries about 3,700 gamma-chain clones, over 60% recorded once. The sample originates from a study of gamma-delta chains in newborns, infants, children. Study details: Microbial exposure reportedly drives polyclonal innate γδ T cell expansion after birth.

The germline V gene has CDR1 GITISATS and CDR2 ISYDGTV (reference sequence). This CDR3 region has 13 residues. J gave up 3 bases and V 2 bases, and 4 bases lay outside the gene matches. The J gene is TRGJ1 or TRGJ2, the V gene TRGV9. The J gene, missing from TCRdb, was assigned here through DNA to germline matching. The specimen was blood. This receptor was taken from a child who was a newborn, infant or young child, either healthy, febrile or measles-vaccinated (not recorded which). In nucleotides, the CDR3 is TGTGCCTTGTGGGAGGGCCTTTATTATAAGAAACTCTTT. It codes for CALWEGLYYKKLF.